These 6 T cell receptor beta chains were all obtained from the same sample, sequenced in a study of spatial heterogeneity in lung cancer. Sample time point: sample taken at primary tumor resection. TCRdb itself ran the 5' RACE reads through MiXCR, one entry per CDR3 protein. The sample contains tens of thousands of distinct CDR3 sequences, less than 15% of which appear only once. This sample comprised PBMCs, obtained at surgery. The receptors stem from a male donor with early-stage non-small cell lung cancer.

This clonotype appeared many times. This chain connects TRBV2 to TRBJ1-6; maybe TRBD1 (5 bases). Trimming removed 6 bases from V and 8 bases from J, with 17 bases in between. This CDR3 is built from 15 residues. Germline loops: CDR1 SNHLY, CDR2 FYNNEI. The CDR3 region has the DNA TGTGCCAGCAGGGGGACCGGGACGGGATATTCACCCCTCCACTTT. This gives the protein CASRGTGTGYSPLHF. Full variable domain (rest looked up from reference TRBV2 and TRBJ1-6): EPEVTQTPSHQVTQMGQEVILRCVPISNHLYFYWYRQILGQKVEFLVSFYNNEISEKSEIFDDQFSVERPDGSNFTLKIRSTKLEDSAMYFCASRGTGTGYSPLHFGNGTRLTVT.

This clonotype was seen only a few times. The gene calls are TRBV20-1 and TRBJ2-2, with D possibly matching TRBD1 (7 bases). The CDR3 totals 16 residues. Germline V gene data show CDR1 as DFQATT and CDR2 as SNEGSKA (reference sequence). Trimming removed 0 bases at V and 5 bases at J, with 16 bases between. CDR3 loop: CSARDRETGRTGELFF. Here the CDR3 DNA reads TGCAGTGCTAGAGATCGGGAGACAGGGCGAACCGGGGAGCTGTTTTTT.

Turning to this clonotype: A single base separates this from a much larger clone, so it may be a read error. J is TRBJ1-1 and V is TRBV11-2, with 7 nucleotides matching TRBD1. J was trimmed by 4 bases and V by 3 bases; bases with no gene match: 2. This CDR3 region has 13 residues. Germline CDR1 is SGHAT and CDR2 is FQNNGV. The CDR3 region is CASSLRGPTEAFF. CDR3 DNA sequence: TGTGCCAGCAGCTTGAGGGGGCCCACTGAAGCTTTCTTT.

Many counts were recorded for this clonotype. The rearrangement links TRBV11-1 to TRBJ1-1, with TRBD1 matching 7 bases. Unmatched junction bases numbered 5, after V lost 3 bases and J lost 4 bases. The CDR3 has 14 amino acids. From germline, CDR1 is SGHAT and CDR2 FQDESV (reference sequence). This CDR3 reads CASSLQQGSTEAFF. The DNA for the CDR3 is TGTGCCAGCAGCTTGCAACAGGGGAGCACTGAAGCTTTCTTT.

CDR3 region: CASSLGLATQETQYF. CDR3 sequence (DNA): TGCGCCAGCAGCTTGGGACTAGCGACGCAAGAGACCCAGTACTTC. V and J are TRBV5-1 and TRBJ2-5; 8 nucleotides line up with TRBD2. The CDR3 totals 15 residues. CDR1 SGHRS and CDR2 YFSETQ come from the germline V gene. With 0 bases clipped from V and 2 bases from J, the junction kept 3 bases outside the gene matches.

The rearrangement links TRBV12-3 or TRBV12-4 to TRBJ2-5, with D hard to call. V lost 1 base and J lost 0, with 6 bases in between. The CDR3 is made up of 14 amino acids. The CDR3 region has the DNA TGTGCCAGCAGTTTAGGCACGTACCAAGAGACCCAGTACTTC. Its protein product is CASSLGTYQETQYF.